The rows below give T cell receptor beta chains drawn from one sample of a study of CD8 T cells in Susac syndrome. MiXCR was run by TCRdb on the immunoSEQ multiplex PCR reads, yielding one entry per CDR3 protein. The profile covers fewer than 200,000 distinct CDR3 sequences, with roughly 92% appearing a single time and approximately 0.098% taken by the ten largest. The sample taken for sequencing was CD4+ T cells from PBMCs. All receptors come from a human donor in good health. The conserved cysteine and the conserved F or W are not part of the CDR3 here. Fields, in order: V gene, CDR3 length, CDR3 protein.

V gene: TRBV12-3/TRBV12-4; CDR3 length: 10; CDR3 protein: ASSTFGTEAF
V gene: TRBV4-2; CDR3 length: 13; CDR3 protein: ASSQRISTNTEAF
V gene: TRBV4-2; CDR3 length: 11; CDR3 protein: ASSQGDVGELF
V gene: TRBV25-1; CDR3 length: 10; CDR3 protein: ASSEASDTQY
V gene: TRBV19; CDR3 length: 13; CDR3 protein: ASRGQGKSSYEQY
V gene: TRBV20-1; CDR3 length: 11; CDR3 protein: SATSGGGDTQY
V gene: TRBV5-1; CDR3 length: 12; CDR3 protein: ASRAGTGTDTQY
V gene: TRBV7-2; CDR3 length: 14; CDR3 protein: ASSGGGPSGANVLT
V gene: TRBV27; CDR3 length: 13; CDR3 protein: ASRDPGRGNNEQF
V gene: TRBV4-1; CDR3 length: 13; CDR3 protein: ASSQDQPDYQPQH
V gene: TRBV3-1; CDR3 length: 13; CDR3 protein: ASTHSDKGYSPLH
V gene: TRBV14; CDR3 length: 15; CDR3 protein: ASSPHRSGTGVNEQF
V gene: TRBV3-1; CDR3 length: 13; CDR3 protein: ASSQGDRGRDTQY
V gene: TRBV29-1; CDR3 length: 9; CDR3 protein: SAVDYNEQF
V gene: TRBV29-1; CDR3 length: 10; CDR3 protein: SAPTPSGELF
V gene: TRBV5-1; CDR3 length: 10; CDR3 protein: ASRKVQETQY